This T cell receptor (beta chain) was identified during a study of immune evolution from preneoplasia to lung adenocarcinoma. The study's findings and limits: Normal lung had highest clonality; later lesions appeared denser, more diverse. Top clone share appeared to fall from AAH through AIS, MIA, adenocarcinoma.

About this clone: The antigen remains undetermined.

The method was immunoSEQ multiplex PCR; TCRdb's version includes in-frame clones alone and lacks a portion of them. The table records approximately 2,000 clones, 85% of them present only once. Patient tissue came from resections in Japan or China, 2014–2017. Two lung cancer pathologists independently confirmed each histologic diagnosis. The CDR3 length is 10 residues. The V gene's germline CDR1 is DFQATT and CDR2 SNEGSKA (reference sequence). This receptor was identified in a person aged 55 to 79 with lung adenocarcinoma. Material for sequencing was FFPE adjacent normal lung tissue. The chain employs TRBV20-1 and TRBJ1-2; no clear D gene. In DNA, the CDR3 is TGCAGCGCCGGCGACTATGGCTACACCTTC. This sequence encodes CSAGDYGYTF.